This T cell receptor (beta chain) was observed in a study of cytomegalovirus exposure and HLA in healthy donors. General observations from the study: Researchers reported from a later analysis that most CMV-associated TCR beta chains appeared HLA-restricted. One variant, a missense change in DCLRE1C, was linked in a later analysis to TCR beta V- and J-gene trimming.

A remark on this clone: Its antigen is currently unknown.

Trimming shortened V by 5 bases and J by 4 bases, and 11 bases separated the two germline ends. From germline, CDR1 is SQVTM and CDR2 ANQGSEA. This CDR3 is built from 12 residues. Whereas donors were nominally healthy upon sampling, unrecorded immune exposures were probable. With 60 Vbeta and 13 Jbeta primers, the PCR was carried out. Here immunoSEQ multiplex PCR was the method, and the copy in TCRdb shows in-frame clones only, minus some. This sample carries about 60,000 clones, approximately 70% of them seen once, and the ten largest clones take 5% to 7%. The TCR originated in a man aged 50-60 years in good health and CMV-seronegative. Sequenced sample: PBMCs. The genes are TRBV29-1 and TRBJ1-1; D call uncertain. CDR3 coding DNA: TGCAGCGTTTATTTGGGAGGCACTGAAGCTTTCTTT. It codes for CSVYLGGTEAFF.